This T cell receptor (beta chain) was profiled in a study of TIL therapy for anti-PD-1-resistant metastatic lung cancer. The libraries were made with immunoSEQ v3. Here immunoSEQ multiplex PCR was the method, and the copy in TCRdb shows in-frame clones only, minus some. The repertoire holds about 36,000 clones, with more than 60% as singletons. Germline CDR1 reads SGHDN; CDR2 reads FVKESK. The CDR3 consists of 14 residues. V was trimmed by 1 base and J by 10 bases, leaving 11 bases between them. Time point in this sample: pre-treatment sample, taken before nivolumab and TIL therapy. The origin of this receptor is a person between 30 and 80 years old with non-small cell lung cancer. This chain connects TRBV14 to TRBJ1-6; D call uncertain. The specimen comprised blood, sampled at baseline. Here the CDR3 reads CASSQVRGGSPLHF. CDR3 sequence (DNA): TGTGCCAGCAGCCAAGTCCGGGGAGGCTCACCCCTCCACTTT.